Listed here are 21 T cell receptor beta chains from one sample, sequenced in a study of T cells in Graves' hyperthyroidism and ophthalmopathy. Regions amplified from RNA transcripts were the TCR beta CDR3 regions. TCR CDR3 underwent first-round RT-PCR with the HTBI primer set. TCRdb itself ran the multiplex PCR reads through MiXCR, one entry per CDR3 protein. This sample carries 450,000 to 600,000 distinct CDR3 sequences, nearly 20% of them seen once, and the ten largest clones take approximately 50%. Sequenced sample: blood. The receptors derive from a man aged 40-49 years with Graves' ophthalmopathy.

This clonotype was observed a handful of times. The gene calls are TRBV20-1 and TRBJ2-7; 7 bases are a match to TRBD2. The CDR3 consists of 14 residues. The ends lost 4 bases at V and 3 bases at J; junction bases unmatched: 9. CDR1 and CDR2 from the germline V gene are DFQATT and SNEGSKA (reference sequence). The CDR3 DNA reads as TGCAGTGCTAAGAGGGAGGGAATCCTCTACGAGCAGTACTTC. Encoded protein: CSAKREGILYEQYF.

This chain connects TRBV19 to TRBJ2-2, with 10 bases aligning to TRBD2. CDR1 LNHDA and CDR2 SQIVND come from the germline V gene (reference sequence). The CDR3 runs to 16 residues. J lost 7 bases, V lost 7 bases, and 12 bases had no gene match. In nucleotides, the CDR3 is TGTGCCAGTACCCCGCCGGGACTAGCGAGCGACGGGGAGCTGTTTTTT. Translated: CASTPPGLASDGELFF.

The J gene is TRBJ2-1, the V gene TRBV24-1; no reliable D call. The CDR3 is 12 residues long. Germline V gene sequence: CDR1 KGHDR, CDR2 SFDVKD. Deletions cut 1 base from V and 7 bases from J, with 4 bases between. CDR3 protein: CATSDLRNEQFF. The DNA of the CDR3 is TGTGCCACCAGTGATTTAAGGAATGAGCAGTTCTTC.

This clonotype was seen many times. CDR3 nucleotides: TGTGCCAGCAGTTTACAGGGAGGACTCTATGGCTACACCTTC. Protein: CASSLQGGLYGYTF. The chain carries TRBV12-3 or TRBV12-4 and TRBJ1-2; TRBD1 is a possible D gene (5 bases). The CDR3 spans 14 residues. Trimming shortened V by 2 bases and J by 4 bases, and 11 bases separated the two germline ends.

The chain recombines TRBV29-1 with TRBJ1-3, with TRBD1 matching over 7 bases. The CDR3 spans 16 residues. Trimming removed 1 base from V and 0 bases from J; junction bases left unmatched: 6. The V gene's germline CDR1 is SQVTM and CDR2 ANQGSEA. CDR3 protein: CSVEGKGASSGNTIYF. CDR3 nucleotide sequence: TGCAGCGTTGAAGGGAAGGGGGCCAGCTCTGGAAACACCATATATTTT. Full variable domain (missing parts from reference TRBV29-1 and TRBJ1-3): SAVISQKPSRDICQRGTSLTIQCQVDSQVTMMFWYRQQPGQSLTLIATANQGSEATYESGFVIDKFPISRPNLTFSTLTVSNMSPEDSSIYLCSVEGKGASSGNTIYFGEGSWLTVV.

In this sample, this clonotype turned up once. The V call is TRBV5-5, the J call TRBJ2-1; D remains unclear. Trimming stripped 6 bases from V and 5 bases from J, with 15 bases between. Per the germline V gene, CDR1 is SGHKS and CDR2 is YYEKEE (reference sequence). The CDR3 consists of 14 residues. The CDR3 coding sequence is TGTGCCAGCAACGGTGACTGGGTAAACAATGAGCAGTTCTTC. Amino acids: CASNGDWVNNEQFF.

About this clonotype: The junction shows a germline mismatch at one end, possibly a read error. CDR3 residues: CASSELGLDAEKLVF. The CDR3 DNA follows: TGTGCCAGCAGTGAACTGGGCCTGGACGCGGAAAAACTGGTTTTT. The chain is built from TRBV2 and TRBJ1-4; D is unclear. The CDR3 has 15 amino acids. CDR1 is SNHLY and CDR2 is FYNNEI in the germline V gene. Full variable domain (missing parts from reference TRBV2 and TRBJ1-4): EPEVTQTPSHQVTQMGQEVILRCVPISNHLYFYWYRQILGQKVEFLVSFYNNEISEKSEIFDDQFSVERPDGSNFTLKIRSTKLEDSAMYFCASSELGLDAEKLVFGSGTQLSVL.

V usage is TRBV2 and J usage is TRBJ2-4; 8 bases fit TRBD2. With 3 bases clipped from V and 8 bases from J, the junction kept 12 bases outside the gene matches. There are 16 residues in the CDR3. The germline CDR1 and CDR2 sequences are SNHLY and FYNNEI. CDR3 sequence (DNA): TGTGCCAGCAGTGAGTCTTGGACGGGAGGGGTGGACATTCAGTACTTC. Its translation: CASSESWTGGVDIQYF.

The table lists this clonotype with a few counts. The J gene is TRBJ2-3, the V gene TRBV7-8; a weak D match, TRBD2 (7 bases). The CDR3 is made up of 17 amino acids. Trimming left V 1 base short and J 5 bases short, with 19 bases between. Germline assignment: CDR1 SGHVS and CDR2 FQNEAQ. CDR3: CASSLGATGGGGDTQYF. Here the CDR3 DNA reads TGTGCCAGCAGCTTAGGCGCGACGGGGGGCGGTGGAGATACGCAGTATTTT.

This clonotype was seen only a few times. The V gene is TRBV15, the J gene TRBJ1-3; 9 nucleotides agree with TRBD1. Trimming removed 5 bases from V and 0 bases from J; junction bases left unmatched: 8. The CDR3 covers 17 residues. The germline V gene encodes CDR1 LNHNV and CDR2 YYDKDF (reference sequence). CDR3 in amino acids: CATSPQTGGVSGNTIYF. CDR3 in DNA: TGTGCCACCAGCCCCCAGACAGGGGGAGTCTCTGGAAACACCATATATTTT.

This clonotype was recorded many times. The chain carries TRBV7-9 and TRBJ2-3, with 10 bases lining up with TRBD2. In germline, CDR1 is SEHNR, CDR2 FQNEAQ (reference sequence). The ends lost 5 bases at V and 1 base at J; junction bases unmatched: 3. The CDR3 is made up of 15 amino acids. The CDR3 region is CASSPGTSGTDTQYF. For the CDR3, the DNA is TGTGCCAGCAGCCCCGGGACTAGCGGCACAGATACGCAGTATTTT.

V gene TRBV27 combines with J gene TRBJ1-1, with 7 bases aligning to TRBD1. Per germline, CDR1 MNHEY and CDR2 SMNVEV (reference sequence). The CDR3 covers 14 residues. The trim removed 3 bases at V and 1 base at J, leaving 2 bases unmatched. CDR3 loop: CASSFYRGNTEAFF. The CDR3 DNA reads TGTGCCAGCAGTTTCTACAGGGGGAACACTGAAGCTTTCTTT.

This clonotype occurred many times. CDR3 coding DNA: TGTGCCAGCAGCTGGCCAACTAGCGTGAGCACAGATACGCAGTATTTT. The encoded protein is CASSWPTSVSTDTQYF. The chain joins TRBV7-2 to TRBJ2-3; 7 nucleotides align to TRBD2. The CDR3 has 16 amino acids. Trimming took 4 bases from V and 0 from J; bases not matched to a gene: 7. CDR1 is SGHTA and CDR2 is FQGNSA in the germline V gene.

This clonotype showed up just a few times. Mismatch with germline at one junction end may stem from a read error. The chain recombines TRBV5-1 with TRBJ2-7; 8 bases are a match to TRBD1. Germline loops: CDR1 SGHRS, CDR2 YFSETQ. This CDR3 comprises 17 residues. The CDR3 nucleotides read TGCGCCAGCAGCTTGGTTGGGGACAGGTCCCCTCTTAACGAGCGGTACTTC. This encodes CASSLVGDRSPLNERYF.

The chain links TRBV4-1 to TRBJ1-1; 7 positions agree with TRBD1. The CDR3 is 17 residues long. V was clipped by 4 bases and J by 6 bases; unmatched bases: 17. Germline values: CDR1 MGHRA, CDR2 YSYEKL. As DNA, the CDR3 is TGCGCCAGCAGCCCCAATCACAACAGGGGTGCGGGGGCTGAAGCTTTCTTT. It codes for CASSPNHNRGAGAEAFF.

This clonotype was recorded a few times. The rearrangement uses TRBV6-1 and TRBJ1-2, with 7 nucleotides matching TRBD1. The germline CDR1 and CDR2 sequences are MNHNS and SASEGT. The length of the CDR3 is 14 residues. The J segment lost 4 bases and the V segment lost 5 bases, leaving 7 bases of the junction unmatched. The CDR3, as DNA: TGTGCCAGCAGTTCCCTCACAGGGGCCTATGGCTACACCTTC. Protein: CASSSLTGAYGYTF.

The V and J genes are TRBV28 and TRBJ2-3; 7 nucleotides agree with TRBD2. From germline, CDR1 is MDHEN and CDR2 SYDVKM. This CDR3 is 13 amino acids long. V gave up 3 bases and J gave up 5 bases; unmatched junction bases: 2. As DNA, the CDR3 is TGTGCCAGCAGTTTCTTAGCGGGAGATACGCAGTATTTT. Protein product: CASSFLAGDTQYF.

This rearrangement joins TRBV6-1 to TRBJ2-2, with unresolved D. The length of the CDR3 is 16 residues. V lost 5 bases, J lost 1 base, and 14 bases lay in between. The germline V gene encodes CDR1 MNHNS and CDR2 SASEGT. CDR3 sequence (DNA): TGTGCCAGCAGTATTCCCTTTAGTAGGAACACCGGGGAGCTGTTTTTT. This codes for CASSIPFSRNTGELFF.

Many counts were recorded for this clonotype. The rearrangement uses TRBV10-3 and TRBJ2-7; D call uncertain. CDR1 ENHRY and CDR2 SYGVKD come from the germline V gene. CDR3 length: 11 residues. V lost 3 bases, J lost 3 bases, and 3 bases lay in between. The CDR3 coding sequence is TGTGCCATCAGTGACTTCTACGAGCAGTACTTC. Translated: CAISDFYEQYF.

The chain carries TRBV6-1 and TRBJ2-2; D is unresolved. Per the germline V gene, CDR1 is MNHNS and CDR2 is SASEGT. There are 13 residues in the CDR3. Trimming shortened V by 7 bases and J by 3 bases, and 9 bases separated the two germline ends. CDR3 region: CASKPTYTGELFF. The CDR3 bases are TGTGCCAGCAAACCTACCTACACCGGGGAGCTGTTTTTT.

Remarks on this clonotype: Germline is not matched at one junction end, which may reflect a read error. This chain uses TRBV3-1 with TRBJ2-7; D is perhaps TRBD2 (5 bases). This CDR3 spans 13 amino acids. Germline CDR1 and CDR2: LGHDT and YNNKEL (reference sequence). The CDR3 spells CVSSQGLPYEQYF. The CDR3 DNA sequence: TGTGTCAGCAGCCAAGGACTCCCCTACGAGCAGTACTTC.